This T cell receptor (beta chain) was identified in a study of T cell repertoires in cytomegalovirus infection. V dropped 5 bases and J dropped 9; count of bases not matched to a gene: 6. CDR1 and CDR2 (germline): DFQATT, SNEGSKA (reference sequence). The CDR3 extends over 13 amino acids. TCRdb reanalysed the reads using MiXCR and keeps one entry per CDR3 protein. The repertoire holds over 300,000 distinct CDR3 sequences, with 17% as singletons. The sequenced sample consisted of PBMCs. The V call is TRBV20-1, the J call TRBJ2-1; 11 nucleotides line up with TRBD1. This TCR was sampled from a human donor in good health (CMV status not recorded). Some clones in this sample may be carry-over from other donors' samples. The CDR3 DNA reads as TGCAGTGCTGGAGGGACAGGGGGAAGTGAGCAGTTCTTC. Encoded protein: CSAGGTGGSEQFF.